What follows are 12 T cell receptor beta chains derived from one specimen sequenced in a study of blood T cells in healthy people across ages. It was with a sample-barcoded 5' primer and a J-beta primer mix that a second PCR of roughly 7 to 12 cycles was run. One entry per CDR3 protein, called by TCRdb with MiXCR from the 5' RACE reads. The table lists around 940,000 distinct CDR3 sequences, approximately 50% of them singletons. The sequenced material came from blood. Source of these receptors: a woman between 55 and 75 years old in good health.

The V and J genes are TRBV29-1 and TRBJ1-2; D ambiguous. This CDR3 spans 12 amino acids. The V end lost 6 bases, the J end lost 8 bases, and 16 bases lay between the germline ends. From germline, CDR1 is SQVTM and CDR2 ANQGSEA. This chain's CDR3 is CSVARILGGYTF. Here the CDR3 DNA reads TGCAGCGTCGCACGGATCCTGGGAGGCTACACCTTC.

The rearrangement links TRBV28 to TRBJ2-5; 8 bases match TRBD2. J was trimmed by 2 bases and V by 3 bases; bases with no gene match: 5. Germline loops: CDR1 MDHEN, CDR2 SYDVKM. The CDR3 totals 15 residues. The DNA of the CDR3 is TGTGCCAGCAGTTTGGGGGGGACTAGACAAGAGACCCAGTACTTC. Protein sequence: CASSLGGTRQETQYF.

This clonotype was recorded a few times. The CDR3 spells CASSETGANVLTF. The DNA of the CDR3 is TGTGCCAGCAGTGAAACTGGGGCCAACGTCCTGACTTTC. The chain joins TRBV2 to TRBJ2-6; no definite D call. Per the germline V gene, CDR1 is SNHLY and CDR2 is FYNNEI. This CDR3 region has 13 residues. V lost 2 bases, J lost 2 bases, and 1 base lay in between.

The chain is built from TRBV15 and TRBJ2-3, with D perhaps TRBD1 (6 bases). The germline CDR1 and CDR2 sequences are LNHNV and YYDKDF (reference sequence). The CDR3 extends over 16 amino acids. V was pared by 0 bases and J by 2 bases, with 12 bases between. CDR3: CATSREYGGHTDTQYF. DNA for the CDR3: TGTGCCACCAGCAGAGAGTATGGGGGACACACAGATACGCAGTATTTT. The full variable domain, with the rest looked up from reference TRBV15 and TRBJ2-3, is DAMVIQNPRYQVTQFGKPVTLSCSQTLNHNVMYWYQQKSSQAPKLLFHYYDKDFNNEADTPDNFQSRRPNTSFCFLDIRSPGLGDTAMYLCATSREYGGHTDTQYFGPGTRLTVL.

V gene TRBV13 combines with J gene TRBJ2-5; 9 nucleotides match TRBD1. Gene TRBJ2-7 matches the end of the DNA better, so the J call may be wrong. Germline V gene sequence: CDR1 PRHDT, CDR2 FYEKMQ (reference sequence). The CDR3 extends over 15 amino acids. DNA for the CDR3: TGTGCCAGCAGCGAAACCGGGACAGGGAGGGACGAGCAGTACTTC. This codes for CASSETGTGRDEQYF.

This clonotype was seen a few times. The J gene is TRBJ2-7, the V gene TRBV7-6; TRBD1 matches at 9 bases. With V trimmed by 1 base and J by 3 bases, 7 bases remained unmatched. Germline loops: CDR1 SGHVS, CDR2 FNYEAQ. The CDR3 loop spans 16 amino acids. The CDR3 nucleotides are TGTGCCAGCAGCTTAGACAGGGGGCCAACTAACTACGAGCAGTACTTC. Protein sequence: CASSLDRGPTNYEQYF.

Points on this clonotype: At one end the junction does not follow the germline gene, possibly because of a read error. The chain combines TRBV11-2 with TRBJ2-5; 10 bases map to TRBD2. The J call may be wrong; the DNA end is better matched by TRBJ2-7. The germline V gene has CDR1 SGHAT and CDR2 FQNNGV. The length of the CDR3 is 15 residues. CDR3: CAGSLGLADLNEQYF. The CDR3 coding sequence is TGTGCCGGCAGCTTAGGACTAGCGGACCTCAACGAGCAGTACTTC.

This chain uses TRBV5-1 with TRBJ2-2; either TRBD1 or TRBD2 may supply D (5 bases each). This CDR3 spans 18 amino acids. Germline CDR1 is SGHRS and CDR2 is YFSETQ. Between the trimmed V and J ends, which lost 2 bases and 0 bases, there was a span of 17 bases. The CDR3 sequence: CASSFVPGTGTNTGELFF. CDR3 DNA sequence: TGCGCCAGCAGCTTCGTTCCAGGGACGGGTACGAACACCGGGGAGCTGTTTTTT.

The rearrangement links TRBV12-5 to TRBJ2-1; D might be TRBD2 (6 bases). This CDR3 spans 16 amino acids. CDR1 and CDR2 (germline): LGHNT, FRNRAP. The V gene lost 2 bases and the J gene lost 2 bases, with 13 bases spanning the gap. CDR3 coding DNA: TGTGCTAGTGGTTTGCCCGGGAGATGTACCTACAATGAGCAGTTCTTC. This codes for CASGLPGRCTYNEQFF. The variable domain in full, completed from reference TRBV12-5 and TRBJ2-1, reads DARVTQTPRHKVTEMGQEVTMRCQPILGHNTVFWYRQTMMQGLELLAYFRNRAPLDDSGMPKDRFSAEMPDATLATLKIQPSEPRDSAVYFCASGLPGRCTYNEQFFGPGTRLTVL.

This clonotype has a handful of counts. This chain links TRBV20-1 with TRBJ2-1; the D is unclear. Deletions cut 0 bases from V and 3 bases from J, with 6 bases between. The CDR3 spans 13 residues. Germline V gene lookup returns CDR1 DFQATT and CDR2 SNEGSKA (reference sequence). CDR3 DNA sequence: TGCAGTGCTAGAGATCGGCTCTACAATGAGCAGTTCTTC. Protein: CSARDRLYNEQFF.

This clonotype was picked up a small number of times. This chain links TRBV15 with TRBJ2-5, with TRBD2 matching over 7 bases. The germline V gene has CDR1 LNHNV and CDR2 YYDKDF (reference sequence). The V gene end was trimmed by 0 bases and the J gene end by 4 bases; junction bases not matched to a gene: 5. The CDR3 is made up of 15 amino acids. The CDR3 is CATSRDKREAETQYF. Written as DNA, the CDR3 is TGTGCCACCAGCAGAGATAAACGGGAGGCAGAGACCCAGTACTTC.

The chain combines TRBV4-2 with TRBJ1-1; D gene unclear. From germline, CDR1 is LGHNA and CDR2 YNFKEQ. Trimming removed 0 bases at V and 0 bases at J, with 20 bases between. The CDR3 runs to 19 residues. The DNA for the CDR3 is TGTGCCAGCAGCCAAGATCGGGCGGGCCGGACTACTCTGAACACTGAAGCTTTCTTT. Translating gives CASSQDRAGRTTLNTEAFF.